These 23 T cell receptor beta chains share one sample of origin, sequenced in a study of cytomegalovirus exposure and HLA in healthy donors. PCR employed 60 Vbeta and 13 Jbeta primers. Profiled with immunoSEQ multiplex PCR; TCRdb holds only in-frame clones, not every one. The sample holds around 65,000 clones, 62% seen once. Specimen: PBMCs. The origin of the receptors is a man aged 25-45 years in good health and CMV-seronegative.

This chain connects TRBV6-5 to TRBJ2-2, with 7 bases fitting TRBD1. V trimming: 0 bases; J trimming: 8 bases; junction bases outside the gene matches: 3. The germline CDR1 and CDR2 sequences are MNHEY and SVGAGI. The CDR3 runs to 14 residues. The CDR3 region has the DNA TGTGCCAGCAGTTACTCGACAGGGTTAGGGGAGCTGTTTTTT. Its protein is CASSYSTGLGELFF.

A remark on this clone: At one end the junction does not follow the germline gene, possibly because of a read error. This chain connects TRBV7-2 to TRBJ1-5; D not certain. The CDR3 covers 16 residues. Germline assignment: CDR1 SGHTA and CDR2 FQGNSA. CDR3 residues: CASNLATSYSNQPQHF. CDR3 nucleotides: TGTGCCAGCAACTTAGCGACAAGCTATAGCAATCAGCCCCAGCATTTT.

The CDR3 DNA sequence: TGTGCCAGCAGCCAAGGAGCGGGGGGTTGGCGAGAGACCCAGTACTTC. Translating it yields CASSQGAGGWRETQYF. The chain has TRBV14 and TRBJ2-5, with 9 positions matching TRBD2. The CDR3 is 16 residues long. V shed 1 base, J shed 4 bases, and the junction held 7 bases outside the gene matches. The V gene's germline CDR1 is SGHDN and CDR2 FVKESK.

Notes on this clone: Different DNA sequences within this sample yield the same CDR3. V is TRBV7-6 and J is TRBJ2-3, with 13 positions matching TRBD2. V trimming: 5 bases; J trimming: 1 base; junction bases outside the gene matches: 3. Germline assignment: CDR1 SGHVS and CDR2 FNYEAQ. The CDR3 runs to 16 residues. As DNA, the CDR3 is TGTGCCAGCAGCCTACTAGCGGGGGGGGGCACAGATACGCAGTATTTT. This codes for CASSLLAGGGTDTQYF.

The rearrangement joins TRBV20-1 to TRBJ2-7; no clear D gene. CDR3 length equals 10 residues. With 6 bases removed from V and 7 bases from J, the gap between germline ends came to 10 bases. CDR1 and CDR2 (germline): DFQATT, SNEGSKA (reference sequence). The CDR3 sequence: CSASVREQYF. The CDR3 DNA sequence: TGCAGTGCCTCCGTGCGGGAGCAGTACTTC.

V is TRBV7-5 and J is TRBJ1-2. TRBV7-5 constitutes a pseudogene. The CDR3 spans 15 residues. The CDR3 DNA follows: TGTGCCAGAGTCCTCCTTCCGGCCCTAGACTATGGCTACACCTTC. This translates into CARVLLPALDYGYTF.

The V call is TRBV2, the J call TRBJ1-5, with no clear D. Trimming pared 8 bases from V and 6 bases from J, leaving 14 bases between. The germline CDR1 and CDR2 sequences are SNHLY and FYNNEI. This CDR3 spans 13 amino acids. The CDR3: CASQIRRSQPQHF. Written as DNA, the CDR3 is TGTGCCAGCCAGATTAGACGGAGTCAGCCCCAGCATTTT.

The chain carries TRBV4-2 and TRBJ2-1; tentative D call: TRBD2 (6 bases). Germline lookup yields CDR1 LGHNA and CDR2 YNFKEQ. Trimming took 1 base from V and 1 from J, leaving 11 bases between them. The CDR3 runs to 16 residues. This CDR3 is CASSQGRGMSYNEQFF. CDR3 DNA: TGTGCCAGCAGCCAAGGGCGGGGAATGTCCTACAATGAGCAGTTCTTC.

This clone has just one count. The chain carries TRBV18 and TRBJ2-7; 9 bases agree with TRBD1. The germline V gene has CDR1 KGHSH and CDR2 LQKENI. Germline trimming cut 5 bases from V and 1 base from J; bases unmatched to any gene: 6. CDR3 length: 15 amino acids. The CDR3 is CASSKDRGGSYEQYF. The CDR3 DNA sequence: TGTGCCAGCTCAAAAGACAGGGGGGGATCCTACGAGCAGTACTTC. Using reference TRBV18 and TRBJ2-7 for the parts outside the CDR3, the full variable domain is NAGVMQNPRHLVRRRGQEARLRCSPMKGHSHVYWYRQLPEEGLKFMVYLQKENIIDESGMPKERFSAEFPKEGPSILRIQQVVRGDSAAYFCASSKDRGGSYEQYFGPGTRLTVT.

This clone occurred a few times. This rearrangement joins TRBV4-2 to TRBJ2-7; 9 bases are shared with TRBD2. The J segment lost 2 bases and the V segment lost 1 base, leaving 3 bases of the junction unmatched. Germline V CDR1 and CDR2: LGHNA, YNFKEQ. CDR3 length: 15 amino acids. Written as DNA, the CDR3 is TGTGCCAGCAGCCAAGTAGCGGGGGACCCCTACGAGCAGTACTTC. This encodes CASSQVAGDPYEQYF.

J is TRBJ2-7 and V is TRBV4-1; 8 bases fit TRBD1. Trimming took 4 bases from V and 4 from J; bases not matched to a gene: 12. The germline V gene has CDR1 MGHRA and CDR2 YSYEKL. This CDR3 contains 16 residues. Here the CDR3 reads CASSRTTGTGQYEQYF. CDR3 DNA sequence: TGCGCCAGCAGCCGAACGACCGGGACAGGACAATACGAGCAGTACTTC.

This chain uses TRBV6-5 with TRBJ2-7; TRBD2 matches 8 bases. The CDR3 loop spans 15 amino acids. Losses at the gene ends were 6 bases for V and 2 bases for J; bases not matched to a gene: 9. Germline lookup yields CDR1 MNHEY and CDR2 SVGAGI. The chain's CDR3 is CASREKRGSTYEQYF. The CDR3 DNA is TGTGCCAGCAGGGAAAAGCGGGGGTCAACCTACGAGCAGTACTTC.

The chain carries TRBV6-1 and TRBJ1-5; the match to TRBD1 covers 9 bases. Germline V gene sequence: CDR1 MNHNS, CDR2 SASEGT. CDR3 length: 15 residues. V shed 5 bases, J shed 1 base, and the junction held 3 bases outside the gene matches. The CDR3 sequence: CASSRDRASNQPQHF. The CDR3 region has the DNA TGTGCCAGCAGTAGGGACAGGGCGAGCAATCAGCCCCAGCATTTT.

This chain connects TRBV6-1 to TRBJ1-5, with D hard to call. Germline lookup yields CDR1 MNHNS and CDR2 SASEGT. The CDR3 length is 12 residues. With 3 bases removed from V and 5 bases from J, the gap between germline ends came to 5 bases. In DNA form, the CDR3 reads TGTGCCAGCAGTGACCAGTATCAGCCCCAGCATTTT. It translates to CASSDQYQPQHF.

The V gene is TRBV2, the J gene TRBJ2-7; D ambiguous. The ends were cut back, 7 bases at V and 1 base at J, with 11 bases in the middle. The CDR3 loop spans 13 amino acids. Germline lookup yields CDR1 SNHLY and CDR2 FYNNEI. In DNA form, the CDR3 reads TGTGCCAGCAAAGGCGGTGGGTCCTACGAGCAGTACTTC. Encoded protein: CASKGGGSYEQYF.

This clone was recorded a few times. At one end the junction does not follow the germline gene, possibly because of a read error. This chain connects TRBV4-1 to TRBJ2-2, with a weak D call TRBD2 (6 bases). Germline loops: CDR1 MGHRA, CDR2 YSYEKL. This CDR3 has 16 residues. The CDR3 coding sequence is TGCGCCAGCAACCAAGTAGCTGGGGAGGACACCGGGGAGCTGTTTTTT. Its protein product is CASNQVAGEDTGELFF.

This chain uses TRBV9 with TRBJ1-1, with D possibly TRBD1 on 5 matching bases. V dropped 4 bases and J dropped 4 bases, with 11 bases sitting between them. This CDR3 has 13 amino acids. Germline CDR1 reads SGDLS; CDR2 reads YYNGEE. The DNA of the CDR3 is TGTGCCAGCAGCTTTCAGGGCGCCACTGAAGCTTTCTTT. Amino acids: CASSFQGATEAFF.

V usage is TRBV6-5 and J usage is TRBJ2-4, with TRBD1 as a possible D gene (5 bases). In germline, CDR1 is MNHEY, CDR2 SVGAGI. Trimming stripped 11 bases from V and 1 base from J, with 15 bases between. The CDR3 loop spans 14 amino acids. The chain's CDR3 is CAASPGSAKNIQYF. The CDR3 DNA reads TGTGCCGCCTCACCAGGGTCGGCCAAAAACATTCAGTACTTC.

V and J are TRBV7-9 and TRBJ2-1, with 13 bases that match TRBD2. This CDR3 comprises 15 residues. Per germline, CDR1 SEHNR and CDR2 FQNEAQ (reference sequence). V was pared by 2 bases and J by 9 bases, with 4 bases of the junction left unmatched. The DNA of the CDR3 is TGTGCCAGCAGCTTAACTAGCGGGGGGGCGATTGAGCAGTTCTTC. Encoded protein: CASSLTSGGAIEQFF. The whole variable domain, filled in from reference TRBV7-9 and TRBJ2-1, reads DTGVSQNPRHKITKRGQNVTFRCDPISEHNRLYWYRQTLGQGPEFLTYFQNEAQLEKSRLLSDRFSAERPKGSFSTLEIQRTEQGDSAMYLCASSLTSGGAIEQFFGPGTRLTVL.

The CDR3 nucleotides are TGTGCCAGCAGGAGGGCTAATGAAAAACTGTTTTTT. The encoded protein is CASRRANEKLFF. This sequence joins TRBV6-1 and TRBJ1-4; no clear D gene. CDR1 and CDR2 from the germline V gene are MNHNS and SASEGT. The CDR3 extends over 12 amino acids. V lost 6 bases and J lost 3, with 5 bases in between.

This clone has a handful of counts. The chain recombines TRBV29-1 with TRBJ1-1, with 8 positions matching TRBD1. CDR3 length: 14 residues. Germline V gene data show CDR1 as SQVTM and CDR2 as ANQGSEA. Trimming took 4 bases from V and 2 from J; bases not matched to a gene: 6. CDR3 sequence (DNA): TGCAGCGTTGGGCAGGGACAGGAAAACACTGAAGCTTTCTTT. It is translated as CSVGQGQENTEAFF.

The rearrangement joins TRBV5-1 to TRBJ2-1; the D gene is possibly TRBD2 (5 bases). CDR1 is SGHRS, CDR2 YFSETQ, per germline. The length of the CDR3 is 13 residues. Trimming shortened V by 4 bases and J by 4 bases, and 9 bases separated the two germline ends. The DNA for the CDR3 is TGCGCCAGCAGCCAGGCGGGTTACAATGAGCAGTTCTTC. It specifies CASSQAGYNEQFF.

The chain joins TRBV29-1 to TRBJ2-2; 10 bases agree with TRBD2. After removal of 3 bases from V and 6 bases from J, the junction contained 4 bases not matched to a gene. The germline CDR1 and CDR2 sequences are SQVTM and ANQGSEA. This CDR3 region has 14 residues. DNA of the CDR3: TGCAGCGTTGAGAAGAGCGGGGGGGCCGGGGAGCTGTTTTTT. It yields the protein CSVEKSGGAGELFF.